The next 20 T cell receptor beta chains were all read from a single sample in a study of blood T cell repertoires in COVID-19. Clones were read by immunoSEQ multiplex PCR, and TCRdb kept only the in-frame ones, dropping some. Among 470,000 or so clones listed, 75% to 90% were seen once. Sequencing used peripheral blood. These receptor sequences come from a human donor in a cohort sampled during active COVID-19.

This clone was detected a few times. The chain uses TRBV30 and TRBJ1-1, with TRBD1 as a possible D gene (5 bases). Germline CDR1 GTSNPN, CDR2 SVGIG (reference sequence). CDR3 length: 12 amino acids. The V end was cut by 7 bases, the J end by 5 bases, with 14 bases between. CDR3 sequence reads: CASPVGGTEAFF. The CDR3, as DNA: TGTGCCTCCCCAGTCGGGGGGACTGAAGCTTTCTTT.

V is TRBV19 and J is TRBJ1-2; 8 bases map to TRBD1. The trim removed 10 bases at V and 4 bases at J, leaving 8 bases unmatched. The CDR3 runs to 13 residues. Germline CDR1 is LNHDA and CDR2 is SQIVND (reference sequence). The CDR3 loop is CATQPGTGYGYTF. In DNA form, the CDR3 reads TGTGCCACACAACCCGGGACAGGCTATGGCTACACCTTC.

Here the CDR3 reads CASSQDQGSSGRGETQYF. The CDR3 region has the DNA TGTGCCAGCAGCCAAGATCAGGGTTCTAGCGGGAGAGGTGAGACCCAGTACTTC. V gene TRBV4-2 combines with J gene TRBJ2-5, with 10 bases that match TRBD2. The CDR3 extends over 18 amino acids. Germline V lookup: CDR1 LGHNA, CDR2 YNFKEQ. The V and J ends lost 0 bases and 5 bases, in that order; junction bases with no gene match: 12.

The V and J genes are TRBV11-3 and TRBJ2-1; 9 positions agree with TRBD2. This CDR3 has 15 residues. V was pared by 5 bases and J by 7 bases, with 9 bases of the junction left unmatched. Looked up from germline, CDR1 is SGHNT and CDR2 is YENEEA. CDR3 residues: CASSPGGAGGNEQFF. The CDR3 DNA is TGTGCCAGCAGCCCTGGAGGGGCGGGGGGGAATGAGCAGTTCTTC.

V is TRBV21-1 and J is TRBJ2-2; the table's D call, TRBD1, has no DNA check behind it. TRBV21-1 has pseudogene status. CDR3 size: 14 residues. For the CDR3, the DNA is TGTGCCAGCAGCAACCTGGACAGGACCGGGGAGCTGTTTTTT. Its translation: CASSNLDRTGELFF.

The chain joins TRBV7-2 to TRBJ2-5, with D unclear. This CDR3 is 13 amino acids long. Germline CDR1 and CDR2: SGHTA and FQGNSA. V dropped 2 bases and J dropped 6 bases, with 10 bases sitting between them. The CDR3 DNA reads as TGTGCCAGCAGCTTACAGTGGTCGAAGACCCAGTACTTC. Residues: CASSLQWSKTQYF.

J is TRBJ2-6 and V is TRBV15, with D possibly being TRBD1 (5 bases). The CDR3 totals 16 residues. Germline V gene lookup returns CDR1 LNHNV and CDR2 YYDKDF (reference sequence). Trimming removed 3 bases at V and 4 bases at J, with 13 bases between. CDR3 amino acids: CATSSGHLRGANVLTF. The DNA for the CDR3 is TGTGCCACCAGCAGTGGACACCTAAGAGGGGCCAACGTCCTGACTTTC.

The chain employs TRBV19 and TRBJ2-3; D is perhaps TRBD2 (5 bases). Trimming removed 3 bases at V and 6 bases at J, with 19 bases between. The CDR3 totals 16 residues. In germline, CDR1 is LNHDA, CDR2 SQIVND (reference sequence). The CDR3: CASSMLGGGGGDTQYF. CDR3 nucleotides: TGTGCCAGTAGTATGTTAGGCGGCGGCGGCGGGGATACGCAGTATTTT.

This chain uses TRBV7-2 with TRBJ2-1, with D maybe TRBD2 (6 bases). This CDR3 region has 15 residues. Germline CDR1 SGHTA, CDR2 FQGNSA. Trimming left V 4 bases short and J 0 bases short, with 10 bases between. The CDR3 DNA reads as TGTGCCAGCAGCTATGCCGGGAGCTCCTACAATGAGCAGTTCTTC. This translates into CASSYAGSSYNEQFF. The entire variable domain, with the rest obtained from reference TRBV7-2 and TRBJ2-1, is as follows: GAGVSQSPSNKVTEKGKDVELRCDPISGHTALYWYRQSLGQGLEFLIYFQGNSAPDKSGLPSDRFSAERTGGSVSTLTIQRTQQEDSAVYLCASSYAGSSYNEQFFGPGTRLTVL.

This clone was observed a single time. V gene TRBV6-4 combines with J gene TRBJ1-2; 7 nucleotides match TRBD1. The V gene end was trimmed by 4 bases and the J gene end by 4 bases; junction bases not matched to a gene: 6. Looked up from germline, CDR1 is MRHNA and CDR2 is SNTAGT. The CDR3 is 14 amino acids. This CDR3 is CASSVTGTSYGYTF. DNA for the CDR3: TGTGCCAGCAGTGTGACAGGGACCTCCTATGGCTACACCTTC.

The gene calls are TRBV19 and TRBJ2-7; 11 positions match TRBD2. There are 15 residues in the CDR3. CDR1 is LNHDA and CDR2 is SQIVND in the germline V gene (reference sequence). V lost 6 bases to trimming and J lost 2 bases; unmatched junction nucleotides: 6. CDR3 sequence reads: CASRLLAGGAYEQYF. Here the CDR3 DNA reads TGTGCCAGTAGGCTCTTAGCGGGGGGGGCCTACGAGCAGTACTTC.

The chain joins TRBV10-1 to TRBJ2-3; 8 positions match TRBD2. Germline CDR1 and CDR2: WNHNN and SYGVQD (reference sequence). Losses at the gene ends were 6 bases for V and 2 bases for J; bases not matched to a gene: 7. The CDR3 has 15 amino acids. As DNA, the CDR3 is TGCGCCAGCAGCCCGGGACTAGGGCCCACAGATACGCAGTATTTT. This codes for CASSPGLGPTDTQYF.

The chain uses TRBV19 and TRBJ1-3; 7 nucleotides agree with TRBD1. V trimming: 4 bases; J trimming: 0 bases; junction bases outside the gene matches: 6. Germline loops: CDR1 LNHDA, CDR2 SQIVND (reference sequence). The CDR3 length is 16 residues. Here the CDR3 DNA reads TGTGCCAGTAGTACTTCCGGGACAGACTCTGGAAACACCATATATTTT. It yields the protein CASSTSGTDSGNTIYF.

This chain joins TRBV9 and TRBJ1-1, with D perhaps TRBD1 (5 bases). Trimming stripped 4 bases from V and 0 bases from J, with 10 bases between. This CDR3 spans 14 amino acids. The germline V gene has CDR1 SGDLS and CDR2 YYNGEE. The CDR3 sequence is CASSPQGLNTEAFF. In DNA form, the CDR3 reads TGTGCCAGCAGCCCTCAGGGTCTGAACACTGAAGCTTTCTTT.

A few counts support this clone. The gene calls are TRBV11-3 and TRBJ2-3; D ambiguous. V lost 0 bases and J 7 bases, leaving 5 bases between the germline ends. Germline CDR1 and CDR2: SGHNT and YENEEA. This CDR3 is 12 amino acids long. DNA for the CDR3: TGTGCCAGCAGCTTAGACGGGTATACGCAGTATTTT. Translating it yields CASSLDGYTQYF.

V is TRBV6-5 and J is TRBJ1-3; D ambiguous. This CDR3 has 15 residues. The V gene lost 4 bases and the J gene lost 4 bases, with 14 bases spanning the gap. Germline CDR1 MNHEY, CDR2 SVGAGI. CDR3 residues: CASSFRRSGGNTIYF. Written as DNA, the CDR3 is TGTGCCAGCAGTTTCCGTCGTTCTGGCGGAAACACCATATATTTT.

CDR3 nucleotide sequence: TGTGCCAGCACCAGGACAGGGGGCCACGAGCAGTACTTC. Its protein is CASTRTGGHEQYF. The chain employs TRBV6-5 and TRBJ2-7; 11 bases agree with TRBD1. Germline values: CDR1 MNHEY, CDR2 SVGAGI. This CDR3 comprises 13 residues. The junction had 4 bases not matched to a gene; V was cut back by 7 bases and J by 5 bases.

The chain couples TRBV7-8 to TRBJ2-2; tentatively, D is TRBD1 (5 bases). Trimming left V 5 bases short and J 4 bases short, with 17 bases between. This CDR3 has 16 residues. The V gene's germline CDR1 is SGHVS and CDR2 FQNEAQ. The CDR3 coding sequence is TGTGCCAGCAGCAGCAGGGTAGTAGGGGTCACCGGGGAGCTGTTTTTT. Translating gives CASSSRVVGVTGELFF.

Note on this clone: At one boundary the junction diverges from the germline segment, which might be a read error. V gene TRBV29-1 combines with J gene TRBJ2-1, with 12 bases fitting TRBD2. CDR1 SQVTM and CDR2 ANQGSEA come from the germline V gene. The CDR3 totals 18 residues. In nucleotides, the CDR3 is TGCAGCGTGGAAGGGACAGTTAGGACTAGCGGGACCTACAATGAGCAGTTCTTC. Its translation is CSVEGTVRTSGTYNEQFF.

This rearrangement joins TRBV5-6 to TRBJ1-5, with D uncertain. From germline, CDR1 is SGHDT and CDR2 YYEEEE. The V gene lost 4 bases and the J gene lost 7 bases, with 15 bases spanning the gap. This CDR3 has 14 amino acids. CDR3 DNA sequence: TGTGCCAGCAGCCCCCGAGGCCTCGGCCAGCCCCAGCATTTT. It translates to CASSPRGLGQPQHF. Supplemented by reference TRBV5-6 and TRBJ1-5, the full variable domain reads DAGVTQSPTHLIKTRGQQVTLRCSPKSGHDTVSWYQQALGQGPQFIFQYYEEEERQRGNFPDRFSGHQFPNYSSELNVNALLLGDSALYLCASSPRGLGQPQHFGDGTRLSIL.